Below, 32 T cell receptor beta chains from the same sample are listed, as sequenced in a study of vaccination and CD4 T cells after COVID-19. The treatment denotes: roughly 10-day PBMC culture with coronavirus spike peptide pools or control peptides (ViraFEST assay). Sequence data for DNA of cultured CD4+ T cells were generated by the Oncomine TCR Beta short-read assay. One entry per CDR3 protein results from TCRdb running MiXCR on the PCR reads. The sample records about 20,000 distinct CDR3 sequences, 80% being singletons. These receptors are not linked to any known antigen. The sample consisted of CD4+ T cells from blood, cultured in vitro, taken after SARS-CoV-2 vaccination. The source of these receptors is a human donor who received a COVID-19 vaccine.

V gene TRBV19 combines with J gene TRBJ2-5; D is perhaps TRBD1 (6 bases). Trimming took off 2 bases at V and 4 bases at J, with 20 bases between the two ends. The CDR3 has 17 amino acids. CDR1 and CDR2 (germline): LNHDA, SQIVND (reference sequence). The CDR3 DNA reads as TGTGCCAGTAGTATACAAGTTACAGGGCAGATAGGAGAGACCCAGTACTTC. Its protein is CASSIQVTGQIGETQYF.

The gene calls are TRBV7-6 and TRBJ2-7; 10 bases fit TRBD1. Germline CDR1 SGHVS, CDR2 FNYEAQ. With 5 bases clipped from V and 7 bases from J, the junction kept 2 bases outside the gene matches. The CDR3 covers 12 residues. For the CDR3, the DNA is TGTGCCAGCAGCCGGGACAGGGGTGAGCAGTACTTC. This codes for CASSRDRGEQYF.

This chain connects TRBV12-3 or TRBV12-4 to TRBJ1-6; TRBD1 aligns across 7 bases. This CDR3 is built from 16 residues. The V gene end was trimmed by 6 bases and the J gene end by 6 bases; junction bases not matched to a gene: 11. CDR3 coding DNA: TGTGCCAGCAGCCAAGGGACAGCTCAAGTTAATTCACCCCTCCACTTT. Amino acid sequence: CASSQGTAQVNSPLHF.

This sequence joins TRBV12-3 or TRBV12-4 and TRBJ1-2; D remains unclear. The CDR3 covers 14 residues. V lost 5 bases, J lost 6 bases, and 16 bases lay in between. For the CDR3, the DNA is TGTGCCAGCAGTCCCCGGAACAGAACTAATGGCTACACCTTC. Protein: CASSPRNRTNGYTF.

J is TRBJ2-5 and V is TRBV19; 7 bases are shared with TRBD1. Trimming cost V 10 bases and J 5 bases; bases outside gene matches: 13. The CDR3 extends over 14 amino acids. Germline V gene lookup returns CDR1 LNHDA and CDR2 SQIVND (reference sequence). CDR3 loop: CATRAPGGSETQYF. Here the CDR3 DNA reads TGTGCCACCAGGGCGCCAGGGGGTTCGGAGACCCAGTACTTC.

The chain combines TRBV18 with TRBJ2-3; D may be TRBD2 (5 bases). Trimming shortened V by 5 bases and J by 2 bases, and 23 bases separated the two germline ends. The CDR3 contains 18 residues. Germline CDR1 and CDR2: KGHSH and LQKENI. CDR3 loop: CASSGRGHVSRDTDTQYF. The CDR3 nucleotides are TGTGCCAGCTCAGGAAGAGGGCACGTGTCCCGGGACACAGATACGCAGTATTTT.

V is TRBV6-7 and J is TRBJ2-7, with 9 bases lining up with TRBD2. TRBV6-7 is annotated as an ORF whose role is uncertain. The V segment lost 6 bases and the J segment 4 bases; nucleotides outside the gene matches: 7. CDR3 length equals 14 residues. The CDR3 sequence: CASSSASGAYEQYF. In nucleotides, the CDR3 is TGTGCCAGCAGCTCAGCTAGCGGGGCGTACGAGCAGTACTTC.

In nucleotides, the CDR3 is TGCAGTGCTCCCAACCAGGGGGGCTATGGCTACACCTTC. It codes for CSAPNQGGYGYTF. The chain is built from TRBV20-1 and TRBJ1-2; 7 bases align to TRBD1. Germline V gene lookup returns CDR1 DFQATT and CDR2 SNEGSKA (reference sequence). There are 13 residues in the CDR3. Unmatched junction bases numbered 7, after V lost 5 bases and J lost 4 bases.

The chain employs TRBV12-3 or TRBV12-4 and TRBJ1-2; no firm D call. V lost 0 bases and J lost 8, with 13 bases in between. This CDR3 comprises 14 residues. CDR3 sequence: CASSLAPEGSGYTF. CDR3 in DNA: TGTGCCAGCAGTTTAGCGCCAGAGGGAAGCGGCTACACCTTC.

The rearrangement joins TRBV30 to TRBJ1-3; D is unresolved. This CDR3 spans 13 amino acids. The germline V gene has CDR1 GTSNPN and CDR2 SVGIG (reference sequence). V shed 1 base and J shed 0 bases, with 4 bases lying between them. This CDR3 is CAWSANSGNTIYF. The DNA of the CDR3 is TGTGCCTGGAGTGCAAACTCTGGAAACACCATATATTTT.

The V and J genes are TRBV10-3 and TRBJ1-1; D may be TRBD1 (5 bases). Trimming removed 8 bases at V and 6 bases at J, with 10 bases between. The CDR3 contains 11 residues. Germline values: CDR1 ENHRY, CDR2 SYGVKD. The CDR3 spells CAIRGGAEAFF. The CDR3 nucleotides are TGTGCCATCCGGGGGGGTGCTGAAGCTTTCTTT.

As regards this clonotype: The junction and the germline gene differ at one end; a read error may be behind it. The V gene is TRBV7-9, the J gene TRBJ1-5; D is perhaps TRBD1 (6 bases). The CDR3 totals 14 residues. CDR1 is SEHNR and CDR2 is FQNEAQ in the germline V gene (reference sequence). The CDR3 sequence: CASSPDSLNQPQHF. CDR3 nucleotides: TGCGCCAGCAGCCCGGACAGCCTTAATCAGCCCCAGCATTTT.

In nucleotides, the CDR3 is TGTGCCAGCAGCTTAGCGACAGGGGCTGGAAACACCATATATTTT. It yields the protein CASSLATGAGNTIYF. The chain carries TRBV7-9 and TRBJ1-3; 8 bases agree with TRBD1. V shed 0 bases, J shed 2 bases, and the junction held 0 bases outside the gene matches. CDR1 SEHNR and CDR2 FQNEAQ come from the germline V gene (reference sequence). The CDR3 spans 15 residues.

Only one count was recorded for this clonotype. The chain couples TRBV7-3 to TRBJ2-3, with D perhaps matching TRBD2 (6 bases). Germline values: CDR1 SGHTA, CDR2 FQGTGA. CDR3 size: 16 residues. V was cut by 0 bases and J by 0 bases, with 10 bases left in between. The CDR3 nucleotides are TGTGCCAGCAGCTTAACCTCTAGCGCCAGCACAGATACGCAGTATTTT. It is translated as CASSLTSSASTDTQYF.

J is TRBJ2-3 and V is TRBV3-1; tentatively, D is TRBD2 (5 bases). The CDR3 length is 15 residues. CDR1 and CDR2 (germline): LGHDT, YNNKEL (reference sequence). V gave up 0 bases and J gave up 2 bases, with 9 bases separating them. The CDR3 region has the DNA TGTGCCAGCAGCCAAGATCCGGGGTTCACAGATACGCAGTATTTT. It encodes CASSQDPGFTDTQYF.

In its sample, this clonotype was seen a few times. V usage is TRBV24-1 and J usage is TRBJ2-1; 11 nucleotides match TRBD2. This CDR3 is 16 amino acids long. The ends lost 0 bases at V and 6 bases at J; junction bases unmatched: 3. Germline V CDR1 and CDR2: KGHDR, SFDVKD. The CDR3, as DNA: TGTGCCACCAGTGATTTGACTAGCGGGGGTCGCAATGAGCAGTTCTTC. Translating gives CATSDLTSGGRNEQFF.

In this sample, this clonotype turned up a few times. DNA of the CDR3: TGTGCCAGCAGTGATGCCGGGACAGCCTATGGCTACACCTTC. Protein product: CASSDAGTAYGYTF. The V gene is TRBV6-1, the J gene TRBJ1-2; TRBD1 matches 7 bases. The trim removed 3 bases at V and 4 bases at J, leaving 5 bases unmatched. This CDR3 has 14 amino acids. Germline CDR1 and CDR2: MNHNS and SASEGT.

V gene TRBV5-1 combines with J gene TRBJ1-2; D possibly corresponds to TRBD1 (5 bases). The germline V and J ends were trimmed by 1 base and 6 bases, with 16 bases remaining between them. Germline CDR1 SGHRS, CDR2 YFSETQ. The CDR3 spans 15 residues. CDR3 sequence reads: CASSLNFGDAHGYTF. DNA of the CDR3: TGCGCCAGCAGCTTGAACTTCGGGGACGCACATGGCTACACCTTC.

This sequence joins TRBV27 and TRBJ1-4, with 7 bases that match TRBD1. Trimming removed 6 bases from V and 8 bases from J; junction bases left unmatched: 6. The CDR3 consists of 13 residues. Germline V gene sequence: CDR1 MNHEY, CDR2 SMNVEV (reference sequence). Here the CDR3 reads CASRRDRGEKLFF. The CDR3 DNA reads as TGTGCCAGCAGACGGGACAGAGGAGAAAAACTGTTTTTT. Complete variable domain (other parts from reference TRBV27 and TRBJ1-4): EAQVTQNPRYLITVTGKKLTVTCSQNMNHEYMSWYRQDPGLGLRQIYYSMNVEVTDKGDVPEGYKVSRKEKRNFPLILESPSPNQTSLYFCASRRDRGEKLFFGSGTQLSVL.

In DNA form, the CDR3 reads TGCAGTGCTAGAGAGACAGGGGATAATTCACCCCTCCACTTT. Translation: CSARETGDNSPLHF. The rearrangement links TRBV20-1 to TRBJ1-6, with 8 bases aligning to TRBD1. The CDR3 runs 14 residues. Unmatched junction bases numbered 0, after V lost 0 bases and J lost 5 bases. In germline, CDR1 is DFQATT, CDR2 SNEGSKA (reference sequence).

The gene calls are TRBV10-2 and TRBJ2-2, with 8 nucleotides matching TRBD2. This CDR3 spans 14 amino acids. Germline V lookup: CDR1 WSHSY, CDR2 SAAADI. V shed 8 bases and J 6 bases; nucleotides not matched to a gene: 8. CDR3 DNA: TGCGCCAGCGGTGCGTCGGGGGGGTCCGGGGAGCTGTTTTTT. The encoded protein is CASGASGGSGELFF.

This chain links TRBV19 with TRBJ2-5, with 10 nucleotides matching TRBD2. The germline gives CDR1 LNHDA, CDR2 SQIVND (reference sequence). The CDR3 runs to 16 residues. After removal of 6 bases from V and 5 bases from J, the junction contained 12 bases not matched to a gene. CDR3 sequence: CASSPDLAGDGETQYF. CDR3 DNA sequence: TGTGCCAGTAGCCCCGATCTAGCGGGGGATGGGGAGACCCAGTACTTC.

The chain uses TRBV27 and TRBJ1-6, with no clear D. The CDR3 has 14 residues. CDR1 MNHEY and CDR2 SMNVEV come from the germline V gene (reference sequence). Trimming stripped 6 bases from V and 11 bases from J, with 17 bases between. The CDR3 loop reads CASRRRTEFTPLHF. The CDR3 DNA reads as TGTGCCAGCAGAAGAAGGACGGAGTTTACACCCCTCCACTTT.

The genes are TRBV28 and TRBJ2-7, with TRBD1 matching 9 bases. There are 14 residues in the CDR3. The germline V gene has CDR1 MDHEN and CDR2 SYDVKM. V lost 9 bases, J lost 7 bases, and 13 bases stayed unmatched. In DNA, the CDR3 is TGTGCCAGTAGTCCCCCGGACAGGGGTGGGGAGCAGTACTTC. It specifies CASSPPDRGGEQYF.

J is TRBJ2-2 and V is TRBV7-2, with 9 bases lining up with TRBD1. J lost 4 bases, V lost 7 bases, and 10 bases had no gene match. Per germline, CDR1 SGHTA and CDR2 FQGNSA. There are 16 residues in the CDR3. The CDR3 DNA follows: TGTGCCAGCAACCAGAATAAGGGACAGGGCACCGGGGAGCTGTTTTTT. This sequence encodes CASNQNKGQGTGELFF.

This chain uses TRBV5-1 with TRBJ1-1, with D possibly being TRBD1 (5 bases). Trimming left V 2 bases short and J 5 bases short, with 13 bases between. The CDR3 has 14 residues. Germline assignment: CDR1 SGHRS and CDR2 YFSETQ. CDR3 sequence reads: CASSLQTGQTEAFF. The CDR3 nucleotides are TGCGCCAGCAGCTTACAAACAGGTCAGACTGAAGCTTTCTTT.

This clonotype came up once. The CDR3 loop is CASEPSGGYGYTF. In DNA, the CDR3 is TGTGCCAGCGAGCCATCAGGGGGCTATGGCTACACCTTC. The gene calls are TRBV18 and TRBJ1-2; 7 nucleotides agree with TRBD1. CDR3 length equals 13 residues. V shed 8 bases and J 4 bases; nucleotides not matched to a gene: 7. CDR1 and CDR2 from the germline V gene are KGHSH and LQKENI.

The V call is TRBV20-1, the J call TRBJ2-5; 11 positions match TRBD2. Looked up from germline, CDR1 is DFQATT and CDR2 is SNEGSKA (reference sequence). With 6 bases clipped from V and 1 base from J, the junction kept 10 bases outside the gene matches. The CDR3 totals 16 residues. CDR3 residues: CSAAPLAGVLQETQYF. In DNA form, the CDR3 reads TGCAGTGCCGCCCCACTAGCGGGGGTGCTCCAAGAGACCCAGTACTTC.

This chain links TRBV6-2 or TRBV6-3 with TRBJ2-3, with 7 bases identical to TRBD2. Germline loops: CDR1 MNHEY, CDR2 SVGEGT. The CDR3 consists of 16 residues. The J segment lost 2 bases and the V segment lost 8 bases, leaving 13 bases of the junction unmatched. In nucleotides, the CDR3 is TGTGCCAGCCGTAACGGACAAGCGGGGATCACAGATACGCAGTATTTT. It codes for CASRNGQAGITDTQYF.

The V call is TRBV21-1, the J call TRBJ1-1. TRBV21-1 is recorded as a pseudogene. The CDR3 runs to 13 residues. The CDR3 DNA follows: TGTGCCAGCAGCAAAACAGAGAACACTGAAGCTTTCTTT. As protein: CASSKTENTEAFF.

The chain employs TRBV20-1 and TRBJ2-7, with D possibly being TRBD2 (6 bases). Germline CDR1 reads DFQATT; CDR2 reads SNEGSKA (reference sequence). Trimming removed 6 bases at V and 0 bases at J, with 15 bases between. CDR3 length equals 14 residues. The CDR3 bases are TGCAGTGCCCCTAGGCGGGGTAACTCCTACGAGCAGTACTTC. Its protein is CSAPRRGNSYEQYF.

The chain employs TRBV27 and TRBJ1-2, with 8 bases lining up with TRBD1. The germline V gene encodes CDR1 MNHEY and CDR2 SMNVEV (reference sequence). The V and J ends lost 7 bases and 3 bases, in that order; junction bases with no gene match: 7. The CDR3 length is 14 residues. CDR3 region: CASTTGQGDYGYTF. For the CDR3, the DNA is TGTGCCAGCACAACCGGACAGGGCGACTATGGCTACACCTTC.